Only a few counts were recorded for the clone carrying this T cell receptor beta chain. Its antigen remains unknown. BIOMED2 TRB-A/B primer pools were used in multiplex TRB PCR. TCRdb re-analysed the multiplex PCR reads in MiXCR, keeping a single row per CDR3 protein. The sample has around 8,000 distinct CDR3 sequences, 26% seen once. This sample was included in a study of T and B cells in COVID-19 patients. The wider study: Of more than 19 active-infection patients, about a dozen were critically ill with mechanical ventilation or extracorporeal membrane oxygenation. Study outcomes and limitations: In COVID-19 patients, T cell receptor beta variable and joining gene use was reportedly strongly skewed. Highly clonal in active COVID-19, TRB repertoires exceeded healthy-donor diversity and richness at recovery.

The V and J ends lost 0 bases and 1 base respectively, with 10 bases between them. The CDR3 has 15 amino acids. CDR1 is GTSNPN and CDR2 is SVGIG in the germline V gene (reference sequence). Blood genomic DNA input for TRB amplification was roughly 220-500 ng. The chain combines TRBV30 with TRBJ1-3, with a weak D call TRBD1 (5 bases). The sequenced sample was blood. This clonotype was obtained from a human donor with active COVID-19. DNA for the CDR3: TGTGCCTGGAGTGTGGGGCAAGGTTCTGGAAACACCATATATTTT. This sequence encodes CAWSVGQGSGNTIYF.